Presented here are 29 T cell receptor beta chains from one specimen sequenced in a study of cytomegalovirus exposure and HLA in healthy donors. The protocol was immunoSEQ multiplex PCR, while the TCRdb copy is restricted to in-frame clones and leaves out a portion. This repertoire shows 150,000 to 200,000 clones, 91% found once; its top ten account for 3%. The sample consisted of PBMCs. These receptor sequences come from a woman aged 18-35 years in good health and CMV-seropositive.

The chain is built from TRBV5-1 and TRBJ2-2, with TRBD2 as a possible D gene (6 bases). CDR1 is SGHRS, CDR2 YFSETQ, per germline. The V and J ends lost 8 bases and 4 bases respectively, with 15 bases between them. The CDR3 is made up of 14 amino acids. The CDR3 DNA sequence: TGCGCCAGTTCGAGACTAGGAGGCACCGGGGAGCTGTTTTTT. This encodes CASSRLGGTGELFF.

The gene calls are TRBV19 and TRBJ2-7; no reliable D call. This CDR3 comprises 13 residues. CDR1 and CDR2 from the germline V gene are LNHDA and SQIVND (reference sequence). V was shortened by 1 base and J by 3 bases, with 7 bases between the two germline ends. This CDR3 is CASSIGLFYEQYF. CDR3 DNA: TGTGCCAGTAGTATAGGACTTTTCTACGAGCAGTACTTC.

This clone was counted between two and nine times. The V call is TRBV28, the J call TRBJ2-3; 8 nucleotides line up with TRBD2. Germline CDR1 MDHEN, CDR2 SYDVKM. With 6 bases clipped from V and 11 bases from J, the junction kept 13 bases outside the gene matches. The CDR3 covers 14 residues. CDR3 sequence reads: CASSQAGAGSGQYF. CDR3 nucleotides: TGTGCCAGCAGCCAAGCGGGAGCGGGAAGTGGGCAGTATTTT.

This clone has just a few counts. This chain uses TRBV19 with TRBJ2-7; possibly TRBD2 for D (6 bases). Trimming removed 4 bases from V and 4 bases from J, with 14 bases in between. There are 14 residues in the CDR3. Looked up from germline, CDR1 is LNHDA and CDR2 is SQIVND (reference sequence). CDR3 protein: CASSRSSGQYEQYF. The DNA of the CDR3 is TGTGCCAGTAGTAGGTCCAGCGGGCAGTACGAGCAGTACTTC.

This chain connects TRBV20-1 to TRBJ1-1; the match to TRBD1 covers 11 bases. The CDR3 consists of 11 residues. CDR1 is DFQATT, CDR2 SNEGSKA, per germline (reference sequence). V trimming: 5 bases; J trimming: 11 bases; junction bases outside the gene matches: 4. In DNA, the CDR3 is TGCAGTGCTCAGGACAGGGGGCTGGCTTTCTTT. Its translation is CSAQDRGLAFF.

This rearrangement joins TRBV10-3 to TRBJ2-5, with 8 positions matching TRBD2. With 4 bases clipped from V and 7 bases from J, the junction kept 11 bases outside the gene matches. CDR1 is ENHRY, CDR2 SYGVKD, per germline. The CDR3 consists of 15 residues. The CDR3 nucleotides read TGTGCCATCAGTGCGGACGGGGGGGGCTCTCGGACCCAGTACTTC. This translates into CAISADGGGSRTQYF.

This clone was seen just once. The chain joins TRBV19 to TRBJ2-2; TRBD2 is a possible D gene (6 bases). Looked up from germline, CDR1 is LNHDA and CDR2 is SQIVND (reference sequence). The CDR3 consists of 17 residues. V was pared by 1 base and J by 6 bases, with 18 bases between. CDR3 DNA sequence: TGTGCCAGTAGTATAGGGGGAGGCAGGGAAATTCCCGGGGAGCTGTTTTTT. It translates to CASSIGGGREIPGELFF. The whole variable domain, filled in from reference TRBV19 and TRBJ2-2, reads DGGITQSPKYLFRKEGQNVTLSCEQNLNHDAMYWYRQDPGQGLRLIYYSQIVNDFQKGDIAEGYSVSREKKESFPLTVTSAQKNPTAFYLCASSIGGGREIPGELFFGEGSRLTVL.

The gene calls are TRBV2 and TRBJ1-5, with TRBD1 matching 7 bases. CDR1 is SNHLY and CDR2 is FYNNEI in the germline V gene. The CDR3 length is 15 residues. V lost 7 bases, J lost 1 base, and 7 bases stayed unmatched. CDR3 in DNA: TGTGCCAGCAAAGCCCAGGGGGTAAGCAATCAGCCCCAGCATTTT. It encodes CASKAQGVSNQPQHF.

This sequence joins TRBV5-4 and TRBJ2-3; 13 bases fit TRBD2. There are 18 residues in the CDR3. The trim removed 4 bases at V and 0 bases at J, leaving 8 bases unmatched. The V gene's germline CDR1 is SGHNT and CDR2 YYREEE (reference sequence). Written as DNA, the CDR3 is TGTGCCAGCAGCCCCCGACTAGCGGGGGGCCGAAGCACAGATACGCAGTATTTT. Residues: CASSPRLAGGRSTDTQYF.

The table lists this clone with a few counts. This rearrangement joins TRBV6-1 to TRBJ2-1, with 11 bases aligning to TRBD2. Germline V gene data show CDR1 as MNHNS and CDR2 as SASEGT. There are 15 residues in the CDR3. Losses at the gene ends were 8 bases for V and 3 bases for J; bases not matched to a gene: 6. The CDR3 DNA reads as TGTGCCAGCGCCGGACTAGCGGGTAACTACAATGAGCAGTTCTTC. The encoded protein is CASAGLAGNYNEQFF.

The rearrangement uses TRBV9 and TRBJ1-4; tentative D call: TRBD1 (5 bases). This CDR3 region has 14 residues. Trimming took 3 bases from V and 6 from J, leaving 12 bases between them. Per germline, CDR1 SGDLS and CDR2 YYNGEE. CDR3 in DNA: TGTGCCAGCAGCGGGAAGGGAGGGGATGAAAAACTGTTTTTT. Amino acid sequence: CASSGKGGDEKLFF.

The gene calls are TRBV18 and TRBJ2-7, with a tentative D call TRBD2 (5 bases). V was trimmed by 2 bases and J by 5 bases, leaving 16 bases between them. Germline CDR1 KGHSH, CDR2 LQKENI. There are 15 residues in the CDR3. The CDR3 DNA is TGTGCCAGCTCACCAGATGGGGTCAGCGGCAACGAGCAGTACTTC. This encodes CASSPDGVSGNEQYF.

V gene TRBV7-9 combines with J gene TRBJ2-5; TRBD2 might be the D (7 bases). The CDR3 is 15 amino acids. Between the trimmed V and J ends, which lost 1 base and 4 bases, there was a span of 13 bases. From germline, CDR1 is SEHNR and CDR2 FQNEAQ (reference sequence). The CDR3 loop reads CASSLGWGGRETQYF. The CDR3 nucleotides read TGTGCCAGCAGCTTAGGGTGGGGGGGGCGAGAGACCCAGTACTTC.

Written as DNA, the CDR3 is TGTGCCAGTAGCGGGACAGGGGATCGCTACGAGCAGTACTTC. The encoded protein is CASSGTGDRYEQYF. V usage is TRBV19 and J usage is TRBJ2-7, with TRBD1 identical over 10 bases. This CDR3 is built from 14 residues. The V and J ends lost 6 bases and 3 bases, in that order; junction bases with no gene match: 5. Germline lookup yields CDR1 LNHDA and CDR2 SQIVND (reference sequence).

The chain carries TRBV19 and TRBJ2-3, with no clear D. The V end lost 3 bases, the J end lost 9 bases, and 13 bases lay between the germline ends. CDR1 LNHDA and CDR2 SQIVND come from the germline V gene (reference sequence). CDR3 size: 13 residues. CDR3 loop: CASSMEQSVTQYF. The CDR3 DNA reads TGTGCCAGTAGTATGGAACAGTCGGTGACGCAGTATTTT.

V and J are TRBV29-1 and TRBJ2-7, with a possible D match to TRBD1 (6 bases). V was trimmed by 4 bases and J by 3 bases, leaving 16 bases between them. From germline, CDR1 is SQVTM and CDR2 ANQGSEA. CDR3 length: 14 amino acids. The CDR3 coding sequence is TGCAGCGTTGTTTCGGCAGGGGTAAGCTACGAGCAGTACTTC. Translating gives CSVVSAGVSYEQYF.

The chain has TRBV19 and TRBJ2-1; 7 positions agree with TRBD1. With V trimmed by 7 bases and J by 4 bases, 4 bases remained unmatched. The CDR3 covers 13 residues. CDR1 is LNHDA, CDR2 SQIVND, per germline (reference sequence). DNA for the CDR3: TGTGCCAGTAAGGGACAGAATTACAATGAGCAGTTCTTC. Translated, it gives CASKGQNYNEQFF. The variable domain in full, completed from reference TRBV19 and TRBJ2-1, reads DGGITQSPKYLFRKEGQNVTLSCEQNLNHDAMYWYRQDPGQGLRLIYYSQIVNDFQKGDIAEGYSVSREKKESFPLTVTSAQKNPTAFYLCASKGQNYNEQFFGPGTRLTVL.

The V gene is TRBV7-9, the J gene TRBJ1-2; possibly TRBD1 for D (5 bases). The germline CDR1 and CDR2 sequences are SEHNR and FQNEAQ (reference sequence). This CDR3 region has 14 residues. Trimming cost V 1 base and J 8 bases, with 14 bases left between them. The CDR3 DNA reads as TGTGCCAGCAGCTTAGATGGAGGGACGGACGGCTACACCTTC. This codes for CASSLDGGTDGYTF.

The chain employs TRBV6-5 and TRBJ2-7; 7 bases agree with TRBD1. This CDR3 region has 13 residues. After removal of 6 bases from V and 4 bases from J, the junction contained 6 bases not matched to a gene. CDR1 MNHEY and CDR2 SVGAGI come from the germline V gene. CDR3 protein: CASSWDRVYEQYF. Here the CDR3 DNA reads TGTGCCAGCAGCTGGGACAGAGTATACGAGCAGTACTTC.

This chain joins TRBV5-8 and TRBJ1-2, with TRBD1 matching over 7 bases. After removal of 4 bases from V and 5 bases from J, the junction contained 14 bases not matched to a gene. This CDR3 is 16 amino acids long. Germline V CDR1 and CDR2: SGHTS, YDEGEE. The CDR3 DNA is TGTGCCAGCAGCCAATTGACAGGGATCGTTTATTATGGCTACACCTTC. Its protein product is CASSQLTGIVYYGYTF.

This clone was seen a single time. The rearrangement links TRBV5-5 to TRBJ1-5; 9 bases are shared with TRBD1. The trim removed 0 bases at V and 4 bases at J, leaving 2 bases unmatched. The CDR3 loop spans 15 amino acids. Germline CDR1 reads SGHKS; CDR2 reads YYEKEE (reference sequence). CDR3 DNA sequence: TGTGCCAGCAGCTTGGTTGGGACAGGGAATCAGCCCCAGCATTTT. Translation gives CASSLVGTGNQPQHF. Complete variable domain (other parts from reference TRBV5-5 and TRBJ1-5): DAGVTQSPTHLIKTRGQQVTLRCSPISGHKSVSWYQQVLGQGPQFIFQYYEKEERGRGNFPDRFSARQFPNYSSELNVNALLLGDSALYLCASSLVGTGNQPQHFGDGTRLSIL.

In nucleotides, the CDR3 is TGTGCCAGTAAGAGGACAGGGGATTTCGAAGGAGGGGGCTACACCTTC. Protein sequence: CASKRTGDFEGGGYTF. This rearrangement joins TRBV19 to TRBJ1-2, with 9 bases fitting TRBD1. V shed 7 bases, J shed 8 bases, and the junction held 17 bases outside the gene matches. The CDR3 consists of 16 residues. Germline values: CDR1 LNHDA, CDR2 SQIVND (reference sequence).

This chain connects TRBV7-2 to TRBJ1-4; 11 bases are shared with TRBD1. This CDR3 region has 19 residues. J lost 1 base, V lost 4 bases, and 11 bases had no gene match. The germline V gene encodes CDR1 SGHTA and CDR2 FQGNSA. This chain's CDR3 is CASSSGTGGVGGTNEKLFF. CDR3 bases: TGTGCCAGCAGCTCGGGGACAGGGGGAGTGGGAGGAACTAATGAAAAACTGTTTTTT. Filled out from reference TRBV7-2 and TRBJ1-4, the complete variable domain reads GAGVSQSPSNKVTEKGKDVELRCDPISGHTALYWYRQSLGQGLEFLIYFQGNSAPDKSGLPSDRFSAERTGGSVSTLTIQRTQQEDSAVYLCASSSGTGGVGGTNEKLFFGSGTQLSVL.

This chain joins TRBV4-1 and TRBJ2-1; TRBD2 matches at 7 bases. CDR3 size: 15 residues. Germline V gives CDR1 MGHRA, CDR2 YSYEKL. Trimming at V came to 6 bases and at J to 5 bases, leaving 10 bases not matched to a gene. The CDR3 coding sequence is TGCGCCAGCAGTCTGCCCGGGACTAAAAACAATGAGCAGTTCTTC. It translates to CASSLPGTKNNEQFF.

In DNA, the CDR3 is TGCGCCAGCAGCCAAGGGGGGCTGAGCTCCTACGAGCAGTACTTC. This gives the protein CASSQGGLSSYEQYF. This chain links TRBV4-1 with TRBJ2-7; perhaps TRBD1 as D (6 bases). Germline V gene lookup returns CDR1 MGHRA and CDR2 YSYEKL. The CDR3 loop spans 15 amino acids. V shed 1 base and J shed 0 bases, with 10 bases lying between them.

The gene calls are TRBV28 and TRBJ2-3; D is perhaps TRBD1 (5 bases). V was trimmed by 7 bases and J by 3 bases, leaving 20 bases between them. The CDR3 consists of 16 residues. CDR1 and CDR2 from the germline V gene are MDHEN and SYDVKM. CDR3 nucleotide sequence: TGTGCCAGCACCCAGGTGGTCACAGGACAAACAGATACGCAGTATTTT. Encoded protein: CASTQVVTGQTDTQYF. The entire variable domain, with the rest obtained from reference TRBV28 and TRBJ2-3, is as follows: DVKVTQSSRYLVKRTGEKVFLECVQDMDHENMFWYRQDPGLGLRLIYFSYDVKMKEKGDIPEGYSVSREKKERFSLILESASTNQTSMYLCASTQVVTGQTDTQYFGPGTRLTVL.

In this sample, this clone turned up a few times. J is TRBJ2-7 and V is TRBV5-1; the match to TRBD1 covers 8 bases. Trimming removed 4 bases from V and 3 bases from J; junction bases left unmatched: 6. The CDR3 length is 14 residues. Germline-derived CDR1 and CDR2 are SGHRS and YFSETQ. The CDR3 nucleotides read TGCGCCAGCAGCGCGCAGGGGGCGTTCTACGAGCAGTACTTC. Translation gives CASSAQGAFYEQYF. Full variable domain (remainder filled in from reference TRBV5-1 and TRBJ2-7): KAGVTQTPRYLIKTRGQQVTLSCSPISGHRSVSWYQQTPGQGLQFLFEYFSETQRNKGNFPGRFSGRQFSNSRSEMNVSTLELGDSALYLCASSAQGAFYEQYFGPGTRLTVT.

The count of this clone is one. V is TRBV2 and J is TRBJ2-1, with D perhaps TRBD1 (5 bases). The CDR3 loop spans 14 amino acids. Trimming shortened V by 4 bases and J by 9 bases, and 16 bases separated the two germline ends. Germline V gene lookup returns CDR1 SNHLY and CDR2 FYNNEI. CDR3 protein: CASSANSVRGEQFF. CDR3 DNA: TGTGCCAGCAGTGCCAATTCAGTTAGGGGTGAGCAGTTCTTC.

The chain uses TRBV7-7 and TRBJ2-1, with 7 bases aligning to TRBD1. The germline gives CDR1 SSHAT, CDR2 FNYEAQ (reference sequence). CDR3 length: 15 residues. J gave up 4 bases and V 1 base, and 4 bases lay outside the gene matches. The CDR3 spells CASSLVGTDYNEQFF. For the CDR3, the DNA is TGTGCCAGCAGCTTAGTGGGGACAGATTACAATGAGCAGTTCTTC.